The 27 T cell receptor beta chains below come from one sample, sequenced in a study of T cells after yellow fever vaccination (dated by TCRdb to 2018 to 2020). The treatment or condition label for this specimen denotes: live attenuated yellow fever vaccine strain. Libraries were made using 5' RACE. The instrument given in TCRdb is Illumina NovaSeq 6000. In TCRdb, the public reads were trimmed at Q25 with fastp and aligned with MiXCR, with productive beta chains retained. Merged by CDR3 protein, the rows form single entries marked with the most common genes and DNA. In this sample the table shows some 390,000 distinct CDR3 sequences, approximately 18% of which occur a single time. Of the sample, roughly 19% is held by the ten largest clones. The sequencing here drew on PBMCs, taken before the yellow fever booster vaccination. The receptors stem from a man between 18 and 29 years old who received the YFV17D yellow fever vaccine.

This rearrangement joins TRBV4-1 to TRBJ2-1, with TRBD1 identical over 7 bases. Germline trimming cut 0 bases from V and 4 bases from J; bases unmatched to any gene: 6. This CDR3 has 16 residues. The germline V gene encodes CDR1 MGHRA and CDR2 YSYEKL. The CDR3 protein is CASSQDTGQRYNEQFF. Written as DNA, the CDR3 is TGCGCCAGCAGCCAAGATACGGGACAGAGATACAATGAGCAGTTCTTC.

The V gene is TRBV6-5, the J gene TRBJ2-7; tentatively, D is TRBD1 or TRBD2 (5 bases each). With 4 bases removed from V and 3 bases from J, the gap between germline ends came to 16 bases. This CDR3 contains 15 residues. Germline CDR1 is MNHEY and CDR2 is SVGAGI. CDR3 amino acids: CASSFAGAPIYEQYV. The CDR3 DNA reads TGTGCCAGCAGTTTCGCCGGGGCCCCCATCTACGAGCAGTACGTC.

In its sample, this clonotype was seen many times. The rearrangement uses TRBV7-9 and TRBJ2-5, with 13 nucleotides matching TRBD2. Per germline, CDR1 SEHNR and CDR2 FQNEAQ (reference sequence). The length of the CDR3 is 16 residues. The V and J ends lost 1 base and 9 bases, in that order; junction bases with no gene match: 8. The CDR3: CASSLGLAGGQESQYF. The CDR3 DNA reads TGTGCCAGCAGCTTAGGACTAGCGGGGGGCCAAGAATCCCAGTACTTC.

The CDR3 sequence: CASSVATRGKSTDTQYF. In nucleotides, the CDR3 is TGTGCCAGCAGCGTAGCTACGAGGGGGAAAAGCACAGATACGCAGTATTTT. The chain links TRBV9 to TRBJ2-3; tentatively, D is TRBD1 (6 bases). The germline V gene has CDR1 SGDLS and CDR2 YYNGEE. The CDR3 is made up of 17 amino acids. V lost 0 bases and J 0 bases, leaving 14 bases between the germline ends.

This clonotype was counted only a few times. V gene TRBV4-3 combines with J gene TRBJ1-6, with 10 bases lining up with TRBD1. The J segment lost 6 bases and the V segment lost 4 bases, leaving 3 bases of the junction unmatched. This CDR3 is built from 15 residues. The germline V gene encodes CDR1 LGHNA and CDR2 YSLEER. The DNA of the CDR3 is TGCGCCAGCAGCCCCGACAGGGGGCTTAATTCACCCCTCCACTTT. Amino acids: CASSPDRGLNSPLHF.

This clonotype was seen once. This chain joins TRBV5-1 and TRBJ1-2, with no clear D. The CDR3 has 13 residues. Per the germline V gene, CDR1 is SGHRS and CDR2 is YFSETQ. Trimming pared 0 bases from V and 4 bases from J, leaving 7 bases between. This CDR3 reads CASSLEESYGYTF. CDR3 bases: TGCGCCAGCAGCTTGGAGGAGTCCTATGGCTACACCTTC.

The chain recombines TRBV20-1 with TRBJ2-4; 15 bases agree with TRBD2. Germline trimming cut 5 bases from V and 1 base from J; bases unmatched to any gene: 18. Per the germline V gene, CDR1 is DFQATT and CDR2 is SNEGSKA (reference sequence). CDR3 length: 21 residues. The CDR3 DNA sequence: TGCAGTGCTCATTACCTCCCCGGGACTAGCGGGGGGATTAGGGCCAAAAACATTCAGTACTTC. It encodes CSAHYLPGTSGGIRAKNIQYF.

This clonotype occurred many times. V and J are TRBV29-1 and TRBJ1-1, with D tentatively TRBD1 (6 bases). Trimming stripped 7 bases from V and 3 bases from J, with 15 bases between. The CDR3 runs 13 residues. Germline V CDR1 and CDR2: SQVTM, ANQGSEA. CDR3 bases: TGCAGCGCCCAACACAGGGCGGACACTGAAGCTTTCTTT. It translates to CSAQHRADTEAFF.

This chain uses TRBV6-1 with TRBJ1-1; D is ambiguous. The germline V gene encodes CDR1 MNHNS and CDR2 SASEGT. The V end lost 4 bases, the J end lost 7 bases, and 10 bases lay between the germline ends. The length of the CDR3 is 12 residues. Here the CDR3 DNA reads TGTGCCAGCAGTGTTGGGCAGTTTGAAGCTTTCTTT. Translating it yields CASSVGQFEAFF.

This chain connects TRBV4-1 to TRBJ2-1; weak D call: TRBD2 (6 bases). The CDR3 has 15 residues. The germline gives CDR1 MGHRA, CDR2 YSYEKL. V was trimmed by 11 bases and J by 2 bases, leaving 19 bases between them. CDR3 protein: CAFSQDGGTYNEQFF. The CDR3 DNA reads as TGCGCCTTCAGCCAAGATGGAGGGACCTACAATGAGCAGTTCTTC.

The rearrangement joins TRBV6-5 to TRBJ2-2, with D tentatively TRBD1 or TRBD2 (5 bases each). Per germline, CDR1 MNHEY and CDR2 SVGAGI. The ends were cut back, 8 bases at V and 6 bases at J, with 7 bases in the middle. This CDR3 is built from 11 residues. The CDR3 bases are TGTGCCAGCGGGGGTGCCGGGGAGCTGTTTTTT. As protein: CASGGAGELFF.

This clonotype was seen a handful of times. The chain joins TRBV5-1 to TRBJ1-1; D gene unclear. Germline loops: CDR1 SGHRS, CDR2 YFSETQ. This CDR3 is 13 amino acids long. Trimming took off 0 bases at V and 11 bases at J, with 14 bases between the two ends. DNA of the CDR3: TGCGCCAGCAGCTTGGCCGGGATCTCAACGGCTTTCTTT. Amino acid sequence: CASSLAGISTAFF.

The chain recombines TRBV6-5 with TRBJ2-3; D ambiguous. The germline V gene has CDR1 MNHEY and CDR2 SVGAGI. This CDR3 has 11 residues. The ends were cut back, 6 bases at V and 3 bases at J, with 4 bases in the middle. The CDR3, as DNA: TGTGCCAGCAGAAAAACAGATACGCAGTATTTT. Amino acids: CASRKTDTQYF.

The chain has TRBV5-1 and TRBJ1-2, with a weak D call TRBD1 (6 bases). This CDR3 spans 18 amino acids. The V gene's germline CDR1 is SGHRS and CDR2 YFSETQ. The germline V and J ends were trimmed by 0 bases and 6 bases, with 24 bases remaining between them. The CDR3 DNA reads TGCGCCAGCAGCTTGGGAGGACAAACAGGGTTGTTGATGCATGGCTACACCTTC. This translates into CASSLGGQTGLLMHGYTF. The full variable domain, rest sourced from reference TRBV5-1 and TRBJ1-2, is KAGVTQTPRYLIKTRGQQVTLSCSPISGHRSVSWYQQTPGQGLQFLFEYFSETQRNKGNFPGRFSGRQFSNSRSEMNVSTLELGDSALYLCASSLGGQTGLLMHGYTFGSGTRLTVV.

The chain combines TRBV2 with TRBJ2-2; no clear D. Germline V gene lookup returns CDR1 SNHLY and CDR2 FYNNEI. The V end was cut by 7 bases, the J end by 5 bases, with 8 bases between. The CDR3 length is 12 residues. The CDR3 nucleotides read TGTGCCAGCATCGGGCAAACCGGGGAGCTGTTTTTT. This codes for CASIGQTGELFF. Variable domain in full (rest from reference TRBV2 and TRBJ2-2): EPEVTQTPSHQVTQMGQEVILRCVPISNHLYFYWYRQILGQKVEFLVSFYNNEISEKSEIFDDQFSVERPDGSNFTLKIRSTKLEDSAMYFCASIGQTGELFFGEGSRLTVL.

This clonotype was recorded many times. V is TRBV7-2 and J is TRBJ1-2; D not certain. Germline V gene data show CDR1 as SGHTA and CDR2 as FQGNSA. CDR3 size: 14 residues. Trimming stripped 2 bases from V and 2 bases from J, with 9 bases between. CDR3 nucleotide sequence: TGTGCCAGCAGCTTATCGGTTGGGAACTATGGCTACACCTTC. Amino acids: CASSLSVGNYGYTF.

The rearrangement uses TRBV5-1 and TRBJ1-5; D is perhaps TRBD1 (6 bases). CDR3 length equals 12 residues. With 0 bases removed from V and 16 bases from J, the gap between germline ends came to 14 bases. Germline assignment: CDR1 SGHRS and CDR2 YFSETQ. The CDR3 DNA reads as TGCGCCAGCAGCTTGGCCAGGGGTCCGGGTCATTTT. Translation gives CASSLARGPGHF. The complete variable domain, with remaining parts taken from reference TRBV5-1 and TRBJ1-5, reads KAGVTQTPRYLIKTRGQQVTLSCSPISGHRSVSWYQQTPGQGLQFLFEYFSETQRNKGNFPGRFSGRQFSNSRSEMNVSTLELGDSALYLCASSLARGPGHFGDGTRLSIL.

The chain has TRBV18 and TRBJ2-6, with D possibly TRBD2 on 5 matching bases. The germline V gene has CDR1 KGHSH and CDR2 LQKENI. The CDR3 length is 17 residues. The V end lost 3 bases, the J end lost 0 bases, and 12 bases lay between the germline ends. For the CDR3, the DNA is TGTGCCAGCTCACCGAGGGCAGCGACCTCTGGGGCCAACGTCCTGACTTTC. Its translation: CASSPRAATSGANVLTF.

The V and J genes are TRBV4-3 and TRBJ1-6; 9 nucleotides agree with TRBD1. The CDR3 loop spans 15 amino acids. The V gene end was trimmed by 3 bases and the J gene end by 8 bases; junction bases not matched to a gene: 5. The V gene's germline CDR1 is LGHNA and CDR2 YSLEER. The CDR3 sequence is CASSQHRTGDSPLHF. The DNA for the CDR3 is TGCGCCAGCAGCCAGCACCGGACAGGGGATTCACCCCTCCACTTT.

The chain carries TRBV3-1 and TRBJ2-1, with D unresolved. Germline CDR1 and CDR2: LGHDT and YNNKEL (reference sequence). Trimming took 3 bases from V and 0 from J, leaving 21 bases between them. The CDR3 runs 19 residues. CDR3 in DNA: TGTGCCAGCAGCCACGGGCTCAACCCTGATCAGAGCTCCTACAATGAGCAGTTCTTC. This sequence encodes CASSHGLNPDQSSYNEQFF.

There are many counts of this clonotype. The chain has TRBV7-7 and TRBJ2-1, with 13 bases lining up with TRBD2. CDR3 size: 16 residues. J was trimmed by 7 bases and V by 5 bases; bases with no gene match: 8. In germline, CDR1 is SSHAT, CDR2 FNYEAQ (reference sequence). CDR3 sequence: CASSAVLAGGPNEQFF. Written as DNA, the CDR3 is TGTGCCAGCAGCGCGGTACTAGCGGGGGGGCCGAATGAGCAGTTCTTC. Based on the CDR3 plus reference TRBV7-7 and TRBJ2-1, the full variable domain is GAGVSQSPRYKVTKRGQDVTLRCDPISSHATLYWYQQALGQGPEFLTYFNYEAQPDKSGLPSDRFSAERPEGSISTLTIQRTEQRDSAMYRCASSAVLAGGPNEQFFGPGTRLTVL.

This chain connects TRBV5-5 to TRBJ2-1; 7 nucleotides match TRBD1. Germline-derived CDR1 and CDR2 are SGHKS and YYEKEE (reference sequence). With V trimmed by 4 bases and J by 4 bases, 8 bases remained unmatched. CDR3 length equals 15 residues. CDR3 amino acids: CASSRGDSLYNEQFF. For the CDR3, the DNA is TGTGCCAGCAGCCGTGGGGACAGTCTATACAATGAGCAGTTCTTC.

This clonotype was counted only a few times. This chain connects TRBV10-3 to TRBJ2-7, with 7 bases aligning to TRBD1. Germline loops: CDR1 ENHRY, CDR2 SYGVKD. J lost 0 bases, V lost 0 bases, and 5 bases had no gene match. The CDR3 loop spans 16 amino acids. CDR3 DNA sequence: TGTGCCATCAGTGAGTCCAGGGGGAAAAGCTCCTACGAGCAGTACTTC. This sequence encodes CAISESRGKSSYEQYF.

This clonotype occurred many times. This chain links TRBV4-3 with TRBJ2-2; possible D gene TRBD2, 5 bases. This CDR3 spans 16 amino acids. The germline CDR1 and CDR2 sequences are LGHNA and YSLEER. V was trimmed by 4 bases and J by 5 bases, leaving 17 bases between them. The CDR3 sequence is CASSPLVRGRTGELFF. The CDR3 nucleotides are TGCGCCAGCAGCCCTTTGGTCCGGGGAAGAACCGGGGAGCTGTTTTTT.

The chain is built from TRBV6-2 or TRBV6-3 and TRBJ1-5; no clear D gene. Trimming pared 2 bases from V and 6 bases from J, leaving 14 bases between. This CDR3 spans 15 amino acids. CDR1 is MNHEY, CDR2 SVGEGT, per germline. CDR3 DNA: TGTGCCAGCAGTTACCGTCCGAGGGCCGGTCAGCCCCAGCATTTT. Translating it yields CASSYRPRAGQPQHF.

This clonotype has just a few counts. The chain employs TRBV15 and TRBJ2-4; D uncertain. The CDR3 extends over 12 amino acids. CDR1 and CDR2 (germline): LNHNV, YYDKDF (reference sequence). V lost 6 bases, J lost 3 bases, and 6 bases lay in between. CDR3 bases: TGTGCCACCAGGTCGGGCAAAAACATTCAGTACTTC. It specifies CATRSGKNIQYF.

The gene calls are TRBV7-2 and TRBJ1-1, with D hard to call. The CDR3 covers 15 residues. V dropped 5 bases and J dropped 4 bases, with 17 bases sitting between them. Germline CDR1 SGHTA, CDR2 FQGNSA. The CDR3 here is CASSRGKRLGTEAFF. The CDR3, as DNA: TGTGCCAGCAGCAGAGGGAAGCGTTTGGGCACTGAAGCTTTCTTT.